This T cell receptor beta chain appears in the sequencing data of a study of shared clonotypes between healthy human individuals. At the level of the study: Sampling drew on donors who were a couple of women and three men aged 18 to 49.

TCRdb keeps only in-frame clones here, not all; method: immunoSEQ multiplex PCR. The sample yields about 460,000 clones, around 77% seen once. Comments on this clone: Its antigen is unknown.

This CDR3 has 13 amino acids. CDR1 is SGHTA, CDR2 FQGNSA, per germline. Trimming took off 1 base at V and 7 bases at J, with 10 bases between the two ends. Study-level points and caveats: Clonotype sharing levels among donors were expected to vary with sequencing depth. Only blood underwent sampling, and tissue repertoires likely differ.

Unsorted samples relied on some 90 million PBMCs, which served as the source of genomic DNA. This rearrangement joins TRBV7-2 to TRBJ1-2, with D unresolved. Material for sequencing was PBMCs. This receptor was identified in a woman in her forties in good health. Some clones in this sample may be carry-over from other donors' samples. Here the CDR3 reads CASSLEGGAGYTF. For the CDR3, the DNA is TGTGCCAGCAGCTTAGAAGGAGGAGCTGGCTACACCTTC. Full variable domain (missing parts from reference TRBV7-2 and TRBJ1-2): GAGVSQSPSNKVTEKGKDVELRCDPISGHTALYWYRQSLGQGLEFLIYFQGNSAPDKSGLPSDRFSAERTGGSVSTLTIQRTQQEDSAVYLCASSLEGGAGYTFGSGTRLTVV.